This T cell receptor beta chain was profiled in a study of memory CD4+ T cells and cytomegalovirus serostatus. By sample share, this clone is medium-sized. Its antigen is unidentified. The V end lost 7 bases, the J end lost 5 bases, and 20 bases lay between the germline ends. The CDR3 spans 15 residues. Germline-derived CDR1 and CDR2 are MDHEN and SYDVKM. The study's findings and limits: About two fifths of the roughly 160 known CMV-associated TCRbeta sequences appeared in CD4+ memory.

Single viable CD3+CD4+CD8-CD45RO+ cells were sorted as the memory CD4+ T cells. Libraries were prepared by immunoSEQ multiplex PCR; TCRdb keeps only in-frame clonotypes and omits some of them. The sample records approximately 50,000 clones, 70% to 80% being singletons. The source of this sequence is an adult in good health and CMV-seropositive. The sample consisted of memory CD4+ T cells from blood. The V and J genes are TRBV28 and TRBJ1-1, with unresolved D. The CDR3 region has the DNA TGTGCCAGCACCGATCATGCCGGGGTTAAGACTGAAGCTTTCTTT. Amino acids: CASTDHAGVKTEAFF.